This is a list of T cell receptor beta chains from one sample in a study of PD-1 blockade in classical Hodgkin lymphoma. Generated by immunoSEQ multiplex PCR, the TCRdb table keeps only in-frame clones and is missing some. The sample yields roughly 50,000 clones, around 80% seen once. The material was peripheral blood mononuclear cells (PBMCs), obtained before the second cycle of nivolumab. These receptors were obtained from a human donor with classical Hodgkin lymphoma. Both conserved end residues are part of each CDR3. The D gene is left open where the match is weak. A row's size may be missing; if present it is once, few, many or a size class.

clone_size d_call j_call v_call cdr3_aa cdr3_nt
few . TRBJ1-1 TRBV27 CASSLWEDTEAFF TGTGCCAGCAGTTTGTGGGAGGACACTGAAGCTTTCTTT
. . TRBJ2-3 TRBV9 CASSFPRGGGPVNTQYF TGTGCCAGCAGCTTCCCCCGTGGCGGGGGCCCGGTGAATACGCAGTATTTT
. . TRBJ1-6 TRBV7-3 CASSDYNSPLHF TGTGCCAGCAGCGACTATAATTCACCCCTCCACTTT
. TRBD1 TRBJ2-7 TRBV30 CAWSVRAGTTGSSYEQYF TGTGCCTGGAGTGTAAGGGCGGGTACGACAGGGAGCTCCTACGAGCAGTACTTC
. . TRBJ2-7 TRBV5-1 CASSPVGERLTYEQYF TGCGCCAGCAGTCCCGTAGGGGAAAGGCTGACCTACGAGCAGTACTTC
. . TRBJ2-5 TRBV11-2 CASSLDLRSETQYF TGTGCCAGCAGCTTAGATCTCCGGAGCGAGACCCAGTACTTC
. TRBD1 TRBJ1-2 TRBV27 CASSLGTGTGSYGYTF TGTGCCAGCAGTTTAGGAACCGGGACAGGGAGCTATGGCTACACCTTC
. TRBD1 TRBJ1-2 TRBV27 CASSVGQGGVYGYTF TGTGCCAGCAGCGTTGGACAGGGGGGGGTCTATGGCTACACCTTC
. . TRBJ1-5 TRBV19 CASGGSGRRLTQHF TGTGCCAGTGGGGGGTCAGGCAGGCGCCTGACCCAGCATTTT
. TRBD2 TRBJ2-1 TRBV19 CASSLRTSGRAYNEQFF TGTGCCAGTAGTCTCCGGACTAGCGGGAGGGCCTACAATGAGCAGTTCTTC
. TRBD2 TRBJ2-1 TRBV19 CASSIGLAGVVSYNEQFF TGTGCCAGTAGTATAGGCCTAGCGGGAGTAGTCTCCTACAATGAGCAGTTCTTC
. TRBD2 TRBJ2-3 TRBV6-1 CASSELAEPDTQYF TGTGCCAGCAGTGAACTAGCGGAGCCAGATACGCAGTATTTT
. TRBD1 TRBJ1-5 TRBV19 CASADRGGEPQHF TGTGCCAGTGCGGACAGGGGGGGAGAGCCCCAGCATTTT
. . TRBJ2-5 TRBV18 CASSPSAPRETQYF TGTGCCAGCTCACCCTCGGCGCCCCGGGAGACCCAGTACTTC
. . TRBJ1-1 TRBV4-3 CASSPRTDGAEAFF TGCGCCAGCAGCCCCCGAACAGACGGGGCTGAAGCTTTCTTT
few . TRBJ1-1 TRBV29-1 CSALEGNTEAFF TGCAGCGCGCTTGAGGGTAACACTGAAGCTTTCTTT
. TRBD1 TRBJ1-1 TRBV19 CASSIRTGGGNTEAFF TGTGCCAGTAGTATAAGAACAGGGGGAGGAAACACTGAAGCTTTCTTT
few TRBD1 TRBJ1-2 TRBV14 CASSNDRVDGYTF TGTGCCAGCAGCAACGACAGGGTAGATGGCTACACCTTC
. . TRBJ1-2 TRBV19 CASSIGPGSNYGYTF TGTGCCAGTAGTATAGGTCCAGGGTCTAACTATGGCTACACCTTC
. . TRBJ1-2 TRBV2 CASSSRGRDVNYGYTF TGTGCCAGCAGTTCACGGGGAAGGGACGTTAACTATGGCTACACCTTC
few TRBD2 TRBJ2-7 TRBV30 CAWTQRDSYEQYF TGTGCCTGGACCCAGCGGGACTCCTACGAGCAGTACTTC
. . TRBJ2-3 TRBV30 CAWKSDPGADTQYF TGTGCCTGGAAAAGTGATCCGGGCGCAGATACGCAGTATTTT
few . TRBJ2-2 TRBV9 CASSVGALEELFF TGTGCCAGCAGCGTAGGGGCCTTGGAGGAGCTGTTTTTT
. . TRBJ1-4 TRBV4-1 CASSQVGPTNEKLFF TGCGCCAGCAGCCAAGTCGGGCCAACTAATGAAAAACTGTTTTTT
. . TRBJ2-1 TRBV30 CAWGRSYNEQFF TGTGCCTGGGGCCGCTCCTACAATGAGCAGTTCTTC
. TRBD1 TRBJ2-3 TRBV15 CATSRGTGLSDTQYF TGTGCCACCAGCAGAGGGACAGGGCTTTCGGATACGCAGTATTTT
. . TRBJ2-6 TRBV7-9 CASSRTGANVLTF TGTGCCAGCAGCCGGACTGGGGCCAACGTCCTGACTTTC
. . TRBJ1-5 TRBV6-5 CASSYSSWGQPQHF TGTGCCAGCAGTTACTCTTCGTGGGGACAGCCCCAGCATTTT
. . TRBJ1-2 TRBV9 CASSEWTVPDYGYTF TGTGCCAGCAGCGAATGGACAGTTCCTGACTATGGCTACACCTTC
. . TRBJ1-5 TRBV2 CASTSSMGNQPQHF TGTGCCAGCACCTCCTCGATGGGGAATCAGCCCCAGCATTTT
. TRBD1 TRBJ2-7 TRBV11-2 CASTRQGGTYEQYF TGTGCCAGCACCCGACAGGGGGGCACCTACGAGCAGTACTTC
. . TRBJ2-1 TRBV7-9 CASSQRGLGDYNEQFF TGTGCCAGCAGCCAACGGGGATTAGGGGACTACAATGAGCAGTTCTTC
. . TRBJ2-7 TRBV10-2 CASSENRGGILYEQYF TGCGCCAGCAGTGAGAACAGGGGGGGGATTTTGTACGAGCAGTACTTC
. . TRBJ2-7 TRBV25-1 CASSEYPYEQYF TGTGCCAGCAGTGAATATCCCTACGAGCAGTACTTC
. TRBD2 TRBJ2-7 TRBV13 CASSPVPGLAGGPPYEQYF TGTGCCAGCAGCCCCGTCCCGGGACTAGCGGGAGGGCCCCCCTACGAGCAGTACTTC
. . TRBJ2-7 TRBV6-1 CASTWERGEQYF TGTGCCAGCACCTGGGAACGAGGCGAGCAGTACTTC
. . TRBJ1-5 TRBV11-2 CASSLGYNQPQHF TGTGCCAGCAGCTTAGGTTACAATCAGCCCCAGCATTTT
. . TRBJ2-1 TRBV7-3 CASSLAGLASNNNEQFF TGTGCCAGCAGCTTAGCGGGCCTAGCTTCAAACAACAATGAGCAGTTCTTC
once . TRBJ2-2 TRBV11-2 CASSLLAGNTGELFF TGTGCCAGCAGCTTACTGGCCGGGAACACCGGGGAGCTGTTTTTT
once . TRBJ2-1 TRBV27 CASSPPSLSEQFF TGTGCCAGCAGTCCCCCCTCGCTAAGCGAGCAGTTCTTC
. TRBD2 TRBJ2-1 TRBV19 CASRGPRGSNYNEQFF TGTGCCAGTAGGGGGCCCCGCGGGAGTAACTACAATGAGCAGTTCTTC
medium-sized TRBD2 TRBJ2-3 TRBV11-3 CASSLGGAGGPRPDTQYF TGTGCCAGCAGCTTAGGTGGAGCGGGGGGCCCCAGGCCGGATACGCAGTATTTT
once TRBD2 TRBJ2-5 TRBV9 CASSARLRGSQETQYF TGTGCCAGCAGCGCCCGCCTGCGGGGGTCCCAAGAGACCCAGTACTTC
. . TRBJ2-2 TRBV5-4 CASSLGGTGELFF TGTGCCAGCAGCTTGGGCGGCACCGGGGAGCTGTTTTTT
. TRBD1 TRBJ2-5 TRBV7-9 CASSPDRVRETQYF TGTGCCAGCAGCCCCGACAGGGTTCGAGAGACCCAGTACTTC
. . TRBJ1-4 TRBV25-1 CASSPNLGFYEKLFF TGTGCCAGCAGTCCGAATCTAGGGTTTTATGAAAAACTGTTTTTT
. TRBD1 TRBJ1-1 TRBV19 CASSIALTGTGVVTEAFF TGTGCCAGTAGTATAGCCCTCACCGGGACAGGGGTGGTTACTGAAGCTTTCTTT
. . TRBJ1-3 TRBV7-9 CASSLVGQLLGNTIYF TGTGCCAGCAGCTTAGTAGGGCAGCTCCTTGGAAACACCATATATTTT
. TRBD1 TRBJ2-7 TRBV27 CASSLYPLDRPYEQYF TGTGCCAGCAGTTTATACCCCCTGGACAGGCCCTACGAGCAGTACTTC
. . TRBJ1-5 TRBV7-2 CASSLDRESQPQHF TGTGCCAGCAGCTTAGACAGGGAGAGTCAGCCCCAGCATTTT
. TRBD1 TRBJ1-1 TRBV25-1 CASSTQGQGNTEAFF TGTGCCAGCAGTACCCAGGGACAGGGTAACACTGAAGCTTTCTTT
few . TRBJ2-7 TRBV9 CASSEGMGYEQYF TGTGCCAGCAGCGAGGGTATGGGCTACGAGCAGTACTTC
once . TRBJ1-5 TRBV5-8 CASIHRGASGNQPQHF TGTGCCAGCATCCACCGGGGGGCGAGCGGCAATCAGCCCCAGCATTTT
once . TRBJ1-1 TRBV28 CASSFPGMNTEAFF TGTGCCAGCAGTTTCCCAGGGATGAACACTGAAGCTTTCTTT
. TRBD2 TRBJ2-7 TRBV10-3 CAITGVKVGTSGISEQYF TGTGCCATCACCGGGGTTAAAGTAGGCACTAGCGGGATTAGCGAGCAGTACTTC
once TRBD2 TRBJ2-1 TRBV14 CASSQGRGVRNEQFF TGTGCCAGCAGCCAAGGGCGGGGGGTCCGGAATGAGCAGTTCTTC
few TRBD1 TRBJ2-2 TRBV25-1 CASSPTSDRGHTGELFF TGTGCCAGCAGTCCCACCTCGGACAGGGGGCATACCGGGGAGCTGTTTTTT
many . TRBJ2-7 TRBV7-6 CASSTGTGIPEQYF TGTGCCAGCAGCACAGGGACCGGGATCCCCGAGCAGTACTTC
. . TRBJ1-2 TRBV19 CASSIGAGDYTF TGTGCCAGTAGTATAGGTGCAGGTGACTACACCTTC